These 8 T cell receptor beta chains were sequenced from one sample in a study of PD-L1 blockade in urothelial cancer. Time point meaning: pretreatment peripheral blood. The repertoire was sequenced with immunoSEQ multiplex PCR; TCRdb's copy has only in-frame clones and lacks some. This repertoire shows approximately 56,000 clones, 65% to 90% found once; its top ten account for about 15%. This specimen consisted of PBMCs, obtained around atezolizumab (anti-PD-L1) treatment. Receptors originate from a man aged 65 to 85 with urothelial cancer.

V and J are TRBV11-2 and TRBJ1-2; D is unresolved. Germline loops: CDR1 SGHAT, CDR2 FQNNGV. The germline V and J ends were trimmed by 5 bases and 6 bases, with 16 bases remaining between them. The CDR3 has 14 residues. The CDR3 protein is CASSGQRVGHGYTF. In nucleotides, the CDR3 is TGTGCCAGCAGCGGCCAAAGAGTGGGCCATGGCTACACCTTC.

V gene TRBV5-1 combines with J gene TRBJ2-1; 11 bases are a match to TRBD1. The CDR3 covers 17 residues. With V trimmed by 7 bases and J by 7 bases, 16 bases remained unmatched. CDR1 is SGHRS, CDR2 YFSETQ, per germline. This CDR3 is CASCRMGGGQGGNEQFF. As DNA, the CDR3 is TGCGCCAGCTGCCGGATGGGTGGGGGACAGGGGGGGAATGAGCAGTTCTTC.

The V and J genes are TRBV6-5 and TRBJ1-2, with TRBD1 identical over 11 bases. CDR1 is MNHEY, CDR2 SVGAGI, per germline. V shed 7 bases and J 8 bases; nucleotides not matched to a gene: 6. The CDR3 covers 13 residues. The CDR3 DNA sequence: TGTGCCAGCATCCCCGGGACAGGGGGAGGCTACACCTTC. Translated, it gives CASIPGTGGGYTF.

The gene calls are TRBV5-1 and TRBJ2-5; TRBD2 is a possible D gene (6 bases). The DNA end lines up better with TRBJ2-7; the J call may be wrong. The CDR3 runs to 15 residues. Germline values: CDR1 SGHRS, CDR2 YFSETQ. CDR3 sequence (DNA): TGCGCCAGCAGCCTGGGAAATACGGGAGCCCACGAGCAGTACTTC. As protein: CASSLGNTGAHEQYF.

CDR3 sequence (DNA): TGTGCCAGCAGCGCAGGGACAGGTTTCGGCAATCAGCCCCAGCATTTT. This codes for CASSAGTGFGNQPQHF. The rearrangement joins TRBV9 to TRBJ1-5; 8 bases fit TRBD1. This CDR3 comprises 16 residues. CDR1 is SGDLS, CDR2 YYNGEE, per germline. V lost 3 bases and J lost 2; bases outside the gene matches: 7.

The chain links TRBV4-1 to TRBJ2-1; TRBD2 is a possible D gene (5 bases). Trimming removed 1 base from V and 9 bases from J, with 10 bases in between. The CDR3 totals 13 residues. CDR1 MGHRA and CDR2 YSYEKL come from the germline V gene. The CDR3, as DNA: TGCGCCAGCAGCCAAGCGGCTAGCAGTGAGCAGTTCTTC. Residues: CASSQAASSEQFF.

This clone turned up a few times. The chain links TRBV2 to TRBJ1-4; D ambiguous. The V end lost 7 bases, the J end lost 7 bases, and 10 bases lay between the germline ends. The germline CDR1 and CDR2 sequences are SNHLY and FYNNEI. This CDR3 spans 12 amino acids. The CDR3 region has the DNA TGTGCCAGCACTGAGCTGGCTGAAAAACTGTTTTTT. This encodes CASTELAEKLFF.

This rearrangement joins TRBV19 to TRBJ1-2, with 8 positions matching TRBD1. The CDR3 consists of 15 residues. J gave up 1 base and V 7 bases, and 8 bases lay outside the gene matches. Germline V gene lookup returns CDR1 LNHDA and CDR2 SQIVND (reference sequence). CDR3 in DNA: TGTGCCAGTACGGGGCAGGGGGCCCTTAACTATGGCTACACCTTC. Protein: CASTGQGALNYGYTF. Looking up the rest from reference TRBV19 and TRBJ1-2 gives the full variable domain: DGGITQSPKYLFRKEGQNVTLSCEQNLNHDAMYWYRQDPGQGLRLIYYSQIVNDFQKGDIAEGYSVSREKKESFPLTVTSAQKNPTAFYLCASTGQGALNYGYTFGSGTRLTVV.